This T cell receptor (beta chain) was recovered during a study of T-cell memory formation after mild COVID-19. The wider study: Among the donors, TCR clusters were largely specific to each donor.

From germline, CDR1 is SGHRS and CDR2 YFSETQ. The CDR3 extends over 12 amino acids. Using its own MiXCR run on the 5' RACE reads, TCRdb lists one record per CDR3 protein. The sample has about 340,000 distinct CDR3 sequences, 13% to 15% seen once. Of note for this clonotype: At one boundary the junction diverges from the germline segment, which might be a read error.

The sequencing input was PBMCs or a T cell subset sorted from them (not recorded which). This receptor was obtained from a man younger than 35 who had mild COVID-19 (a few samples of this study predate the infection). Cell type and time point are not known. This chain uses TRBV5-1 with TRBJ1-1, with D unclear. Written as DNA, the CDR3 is TGCGCCAGCAGCTTTACGGGTTCGCAGAGAGTCTTT. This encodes CASSFTGSQRVF.